This T cell receptor (beta chain) was sequenced in a study of T cell repertoires in cytomegalovirus infection. Study details: Public TCR beta signature analysis indicated the presence of both CMV infection and matching HLA type. The study, taken as a whole, reports: There were carriers of CMV plus the relevant HLA, and cumulative public TCR beta family frequency identified them. The ex vivo response was dominated by HLA-C-restricted CMV-specific TCR beta clonotypes.

About this clonotype: Its antigen is still unknown.

A single record per CDR3 protein comes from TCRdb applying MiXCR to the reads. The sample records 85,000 to 130,000 distinct CDR3 sequences, around a quarter being singletons. CDR1 and CDR2 from the germline V gene are SGHDT and YYEEEE. V shed 3 bases and J shed 3 bases, with 9 bases lying between them. This CDR3 is 13 amino acids long. V usage is TRBV5-6 and J usage is TRBJ1-1; the D is unclear. The receptor's source is a human donor in good health (CMV status not recorded). Some clones in this sample may be carry-over from other donors' samples. Sequencing was performed on CD8+ T cells from PBMCs. This chain's CDR3 is CASSSHRDTEAFF. The CDR3 nucleotides read TGTGCCAGCAGCTCTCACCGGGACACTGAAGCTTTCTTT.